These 22 T cell receptor beta chains came from one sample sequenced in a study of tumor and adjacent non-tumor tissue in lung cancer. RNA was extracted from bulk tissue without any cell sorting. Three rounds of nested PCR, following a modified ARM-PCR protocol, produced the TCRbeta library. TCRdb reprocessed the multiplex PCR reads via MiXCR and lists one record per CDR3 protein. The table records 120,000 or so distinct CDR3 sequences, roughly 64% of them present only once. Sequencing was carried out using lung tumor tissue. These receptors were collected from a man younger than 45 with non-small cell lung cancer.

As concerns this clonotype: A much larger clonotype is one base distant, so this may be a read error. The chain is built from TRBV20-1 and TRBJ1-5; D call uncertain. Looked up from germline, CDR1 is DFQATT and CDR2 is SNEGSKA (reference sequence). The CDR3 length is 14 residues. The CDR3 here is CSAEEGGSNQLQHF. CDR3 sequence (DNA): TGCAGTGCGGAGGAGGGTGGGAGCAATCAGCTCCAGCATTTT.

In the case of this clonotype: This may come from a read error, since a much larger clone is one base off. The chain employs TRBV14 and TRBJ2-3, with D perhaps TRBD2 (6 bases). This CDR3 spans 14 amino acids. Germline CDR1 SGHDN, CDR2 FVKESK. The DNA for the CDR3 is TGTGCCGGCAGCCGGGGGACTTGGGCAGATACGCAGTATTTT. Amino acids: CAGSRGTWADTQYF.

As to this clonotype: Since a much larger clone is just one base distant, this may be a read error. The chain employs TRBV6-2 or TRBV6-3 and TRBJ1-5; D may be TRBD1 (6 bases). V lost 7 bases to trimming and J lost 5 bases, with 12 bases between them. The CDR3 runs to 13 residues. CDR1 and CDR2 from the germline V gene are MNHEY and SVGEGT. The CDR3 spells CASKEDSHQPQHF. CDR3 in DNA: TGTGCCAGCAAGGAGGACAGTCATCAGCCCCAGCATTTT.

Of note for this clonotype: This clone may be a read error of a much larger clone one base away. The chain uses TRBV5-6 and TRBJ2-5, with TRBD1 identical over 7 bases. Germline V lookup: CDR1 SGHDT, CDR2 YYEEEE. V was pared by 2 bases and J by 9 bases, with 4 bases of the junction left unmatched. This CDR3 is 12 amino acids long. The CDR3 region is CASSLAGGAQYF. The CDR3 DNA is TGTGCCAGCAGCTTAGCAGGGGGAGCCCAGTACTTC.

Of note for this clonotype: This sequence may be a read error, since a much larger clone differs from it by one base. The chain links TRBV20-1 to TRBJ2-3; 7 bases agree with TRBD2. Trimming at V came to 4 bases and at J to 1 base, leaving 5 bases not matched to a gene. The germline V gene has CDR1 DFQATT and CDR2 SNEGSKA (reference sequence). The CDR3 loop spans 14 amino acids. In nucleotides, the CDR3 is TGCAGTGCTAAGGGCGGGGGAGGCACAGATACGCAGTATTTT. Amino acid sequence: CSAKGGGGTDTQYF.

About this clonotype: One junction end does not reproduce the germline sequence, and a read error may be involved. The gene calls are TRBV20-1 and TRBJ2-7; D perhaps matches TRBD1 (6 bases). Germline CDR1 reads DFQATT; CDR2 reads SNEGSKA (reference sequence). The CDR3 extends over 15 amino acids. The CDR3 protein is CSARDSRGPSYGQYF. The CDR3 DNA is TGCAGTGCTAGAGACTCCAGGGGTCCCTCCTACGGGCAGTACTTC.

The chain carries TRBV6-5 and TRBJ2-7; 7 nucleotides agree with TRBD1. The germline CDR1 and CDR2 sequences are MNHEY and SVGAGI. The J segment lost 5 bases and the V segment lost 5 bases, leaving 12 bases of the junction unmatched. The CDR3 sequence is 15 residues long. The CDR3 coding sequence is TGTGCCAGCAGTAGAGACAGGGACCCTTCCAACGAGCAGTACTTC. Translation: CASSRDRDPSNEQYF.

Concerning this clonotype itself: The CDR3 ends on some other residue instead of the conserved phenylalanine or tryptophan, so this is likely a read error. The J gene is TRBJ2-2, the V gene TRBV20-1, with TRBD2 matching over 9 bases. Trimming removed 6 bases from V and 1 base from J; junction bases left unmatched: 6. The CDR3 is 15 amino acids. Germline CDR1 DFQATT, CDR2 SNEGSKA (reference sequence). CDR3 bases: TGCAGTGCGCGGATAGCGGGAGTGAACACCGGGGAGCTGTTTTTA. Translating it yields CSARIAGVNTGELFL.

As regards this clonotype: This sequence may be a read error, since a much larger clone differs from it by one base. The chain links TRBV20-1 to TRBJ1-1; D is unresolved. Germline CDR1 reads DFQATT; CDR2 reads SNEGSKA (reference sequence). The CDR3 loop spans 14 amino acids. The CDR3 region is CSTSVGHTNTEAFF. The CDR3 DNA is TGCAGTACTAGTGTCGGGCACACTAACACTGAAGCTTTCTTT.

Comments on this clonotype: The junction departs from germline at one end; a sequencing error may be responsible. The V call is TRBV12-3 or TRBV12-4, the J call TRBJ1-6; D might be TRBD1 (6 bases). The CDR3 length is 17 residues. The CDR3 loop is CVSSLWSGAVNNSPLHF. CDR3 DNA sequence: TGTGTCAGCAGTTTATGGTCAGGGGCTGTAAATAATTCACCCCTCCACTTT.

Remarks on this clonotype: A junction boundary mismatches the germline segment, possibly from a read error. This sequence joins TRBV6-6 and TRBJ1-5, with D possibly being TRBD1 (5 bases). This CDR3 has 16 amino acids. The germline V gene encodes CDR1 MNHNY and CDR2 SVGAGI (reference sequence). CDR3 nucleotide sequence: TGTGTCAGCAGTCCGCCGCCCAGGGAGAGCAATCAGCCCCAGCATTTT. Protein product: CVSSPPPRESNQPQHF.

The V call is TRBV20-1, the J call TRBJ1-5; tentatively, D is TRBD1 (5 bases). From germline, CDR1 is DFQATT and CDR2 SNEGSKA (reference sequence). This CDR3 region has 14 residues. Trimming cost V 4 bases and J 8 bases, with 18 bases left between them. The CDR3 sequence is CSAMMGLRNEPQHF. CDR3 sequence (DNA): TGCAGTGCTATGATGGGACTGAGGAATGAGCCCCAGCATTTT.

The chain couples TRBV11-1 to TRBJ2-6; D perhaps matches TRBD1 (6 bases). Trimming stripped 7 bases from V and 0 bases from J, with 13 bases between. Germline lookup yields CDR1 SGHAT and CDR2 FQDESV (reference sequence). The CDR3 is 16 amino acids. The CDR3 loop is CASNYQDSSGANVLTF. DNA for the CDR3: TGTGCCAGCAATTACCAGGACAGCTCTGGGGCCAACGTCCTGACTTTC.

Remarks on this clonotype: The conserved phenylalanine or tryptophan is not found at the CDR3 terminus, so this likely reflects a read error. The limits of the CDR3 on the DNA are not certain, so only TCRdb's listed CDR3 is given. This sequence joins TRBV21-1 and TRBJ2-1; the table names TRBD2, a call not compared with the DNA. TRBV21-1 is flagged as a pseudogene. Both ends counted, the CDR3 spans 19 residues. The CDR3 reads CASSKGELTSFVPYNEQFL.

In regard to this clonotype: Germline is not matched at one junction end, which may reflect a read error. The rearrangement uses TRBV6-6 and TRBJ2-2, with D maybe TRBD1 (5 bases). This CDR3 has 15 residues. The germline V gene encodes CDR1 MNHNY and CDR2 SVGAGI (reference sequence). The CDR3 nucleotides read TGTGCCAGCAACAAGGGGCTCACGAACAGCGGGGAGCTGTTTTTT. Encoded protein: CASNKGLTNSGELFF.

This clonotype occurred many times. This sequence joins TRBV11-2 and TRBJ2-7; D tentatively reads TRBD1 or TRBD2 (7 bases each). Germline lookup yields CDR1 SGHAT and CDR2 FQNNGV. The CDR3 totals 16 residues. V was clipped by 5 bases and J by 4 bases, with 21 bases between them. The CDR3 nucleotides read TGTGCCAGCAGCCCAGGGGGAGGGGGCTCCTGGTACGAGCAGTACTTC. Its protein product is CASSPGGGGSWYEQYF.

This clonotype was picked up many times. V usage is TRBV6-1 and J usage is TRBJ2-7; D assignment may be TRBD1 or TRBD2 (5 bases each). Germline CDR1 and CDR2: MNHNS and SASEGT. Trimming removed 3 bases from V and 3 bases from J, with 9 bases in between. The CDR3 consists of 13 residues. CDR3 in DNA: TGTGCCAGCAGTGATCGAGGGGACTACGAGCAGTACTTC. It translates to CASSDRGDYEQYF.

This clonotype appeared a few times. The chain has TRBV5-6 and TRBJ2-1; the match to TRBD2 covers 9 bases. The J segment lost 6 bases and the V segment lost 4 bases, leaving 8 bases of the junction unmatched. CDR1 and CDR2 from the germline V gene are SGHDT and YYEEEE. CDR3 length: 15 amino acids. The DNA for the CDR3 is TGTGCCAGCAGCCTGGATAGCGGGGGTGTCAATGAGCAGTTCTTC. It translates to CASSLDSGGVNEQFF.

The chain is built from TRBV29-1 and TRBJ2-3; TRBD1 is a possible D gene (5 bases). The CDR3 contains 14 residues. Germline V gene data show CDR1 as SQVTM and CDR2 as ANQGSEA. V was trimmed by 7 bases and J by 0 bases, leaving 14 bases between them. For the CDR3, the DNA is TGCAGCGCTGCCAGGGAAACTAGCACAGATACGCAGTATTTT. This translates into CSAARETSTDTQYF.

In the case of this clonotype: A read error may account for a junction end that differs from germline. J is TRBJ2-5 and V is TRBV20-1, with a possible D match to TRBD1 (6 bases). Germline V gene data show CDR1 as DFQATT and CDR2 as SNEGSKA (reference sequence). This CDR3 has 12 amino acids. CDR3 sequence: CSSDQPGETQYF. The CDR3 nucleotides read TGCAGTTCAGACCAGCCAGGGGAGACCCAATACTTC.

V gene TRBV24-1 combines with J gene TRBJ2-7; tentatively, D is TRBD1 or TRBD2 (5 bases each). The germline gives CDR1 KGHDR, CDR2 SFDVKD. The CDR3 has 13 residues. Trimming removed 10 bases from V and 1 base from J, with 13 bases in between. CDR3 sequence: CATSDSVSYEQYF. The CDR3 nucleotides read TGTGCCACTAGCGACAGTGTATCCTACGAGCAGTACTTC.

The rearrangement uses TRBV12-3 or TRBV12-4 and TRBJ2-7, with D unclear. The CDR3 loop spans 14 amino acids. The CDR3 sequence: CVISLVLPPYEQYF. CDR3 in DNA: TGTGTCATCAGTTTGGTGCTGCCCCCCTACGAGCAGTACTTC.